This T cell receptor beta chain emerged from a study of human T cells and chemical hapten exposure. In the study overall: Patients' scalps got diphenylcyclopropenone weekly throughout the approximately 25-week study. Patch tests applied 0.01% DPC to the upper back and were scored after 6 days.

In the original analysis: Ranging from roughly 23,224 to 690,600, TCR counts per sample had a median value of approximately 95,000. TCRdb reprocessed the RACE reads via MiXCR and lists one record per CDR3 protein. These V and J calls originate from TCRdb's pipeline instead of the authors' own analysis. The table records tens of thousands of distinct CDR3 sequences, over 10% of them present only once. The time point here: pre-sensitization, week 0. The treatment was: therapeutic diphenylcyclopropenone sensitization with weekly scalp DPC. Total RNA was isolated from unfractionated whole blood. There are many counts of this clonotype. V gave up 5 bases and J gave up 4 bases, with 17 bases separating them. Germline assignment: CDR1 SGHTA and CDR2 FQGTGA. The CDR3 spans 15 residues.

J is TRBJ2-5 and V is TRBV7-3, with D perhaps TRBD1 or TRBD2 (5 bases each). The TCR comes from a woman under 40 with alopecia areata. Some clones in this sample may be carry-over from other donors' samples. The sample in question was whole blood, obtained in connection with sensitization to the hapten diphenylcyclopropenone (DPC). CDR3 sequence: CASSRTGGRGETQYF. CDR3 DNA sequence: TGTGCCAGCAGCCGAACTGGGGGAAGAGGAGAGACCCAGTACTTC.